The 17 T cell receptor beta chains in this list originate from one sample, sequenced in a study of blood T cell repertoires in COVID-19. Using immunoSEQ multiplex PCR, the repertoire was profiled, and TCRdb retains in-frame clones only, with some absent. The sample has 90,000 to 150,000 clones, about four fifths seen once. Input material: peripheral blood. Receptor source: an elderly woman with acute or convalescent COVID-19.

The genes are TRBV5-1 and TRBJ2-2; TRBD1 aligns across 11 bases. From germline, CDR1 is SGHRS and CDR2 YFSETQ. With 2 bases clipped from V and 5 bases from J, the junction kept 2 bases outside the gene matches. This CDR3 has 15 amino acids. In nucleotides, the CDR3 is TGCGCCAGCAGCTTAAGGGACAGGGGGACCGGGGAGCTGTTTTTT. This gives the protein CASSLRDRGTGELFF.

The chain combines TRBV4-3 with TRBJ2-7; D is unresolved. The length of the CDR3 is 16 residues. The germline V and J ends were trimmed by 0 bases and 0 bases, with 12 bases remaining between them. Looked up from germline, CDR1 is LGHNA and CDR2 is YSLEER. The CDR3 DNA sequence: TGCGCCAGCAGCCAAGATATGGCTGTCAGCTCCTACGAGCAGTACTTC. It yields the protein CASSQDMAVSSYEQYF.

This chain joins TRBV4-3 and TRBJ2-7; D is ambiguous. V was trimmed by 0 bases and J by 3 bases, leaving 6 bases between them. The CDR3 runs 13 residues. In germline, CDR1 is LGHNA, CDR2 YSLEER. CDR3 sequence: CASSQDTVYEQYF. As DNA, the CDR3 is TGCGCCAGCAGCCAAGACACTGTCTACGAGCAGTACTTC.

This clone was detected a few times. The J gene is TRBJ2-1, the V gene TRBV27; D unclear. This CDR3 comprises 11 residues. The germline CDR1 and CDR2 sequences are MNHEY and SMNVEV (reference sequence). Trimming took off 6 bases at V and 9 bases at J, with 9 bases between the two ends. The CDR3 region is CASRGRSEQFF. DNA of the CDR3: TGTGCCAGCAGGGGCAGAAGTGAGCAGTTCTTC.

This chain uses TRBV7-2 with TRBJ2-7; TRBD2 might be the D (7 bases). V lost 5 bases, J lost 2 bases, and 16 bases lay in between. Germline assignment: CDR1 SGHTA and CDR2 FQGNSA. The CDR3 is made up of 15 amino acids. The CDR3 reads CASSTLRGPAYEQYF. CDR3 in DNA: TGTGCCAGCAGCACGCTGCGGGGGCCAGCCTACGAGCAGTACTTC.

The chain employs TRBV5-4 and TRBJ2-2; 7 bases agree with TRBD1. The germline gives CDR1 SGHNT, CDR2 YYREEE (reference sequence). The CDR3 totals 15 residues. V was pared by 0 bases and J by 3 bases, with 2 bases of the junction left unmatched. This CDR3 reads CASSLGQGHTGELFF. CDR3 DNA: TGTGCCAGCAGCTTGGGACAGGGTCACACCGGGGAGCTGTTTTTT. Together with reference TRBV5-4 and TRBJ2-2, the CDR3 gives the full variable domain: ETGVTQSPTHLIKTRGQQVTLRCSSQSGHNTVSWYQQALGQGPQFIFQYYREEENGRGNFPPRFSGLQFPNYSSELNVNALELDDSALYLCASSLGQGHTGELFFGEGSRLTVL.

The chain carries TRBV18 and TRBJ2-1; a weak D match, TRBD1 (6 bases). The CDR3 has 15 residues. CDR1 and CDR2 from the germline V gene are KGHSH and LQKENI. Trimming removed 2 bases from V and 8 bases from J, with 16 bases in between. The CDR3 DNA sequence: TGTGCCAGCTCACCAAACCAGGGGTTGAGATATGAGCAGTTCTTC. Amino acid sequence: CASSPNQGLRYEQFF.

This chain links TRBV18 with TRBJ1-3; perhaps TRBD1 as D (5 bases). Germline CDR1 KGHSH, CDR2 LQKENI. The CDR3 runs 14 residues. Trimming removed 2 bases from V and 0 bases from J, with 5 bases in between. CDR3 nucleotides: TGTGCCAGCTCACCAGGGGCCTCTGGAAACACCATATATTTT. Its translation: CASSPGASGNTIYF. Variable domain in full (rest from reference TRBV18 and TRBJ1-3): NAGVMQNPRHLVRRRGQEARLRCSPMKGHSHVYWYRQLPEEGLKFMVYLQKENIIDESGMPKERFSAEFPKEGPSILRIQQVVRGDSAAYFCASSPGASGNTIYFGEGSWLTVV.

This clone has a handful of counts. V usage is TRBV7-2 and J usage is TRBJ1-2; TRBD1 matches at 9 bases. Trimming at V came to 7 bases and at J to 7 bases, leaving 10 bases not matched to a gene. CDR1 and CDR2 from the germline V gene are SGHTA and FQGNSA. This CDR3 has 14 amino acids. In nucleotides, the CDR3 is TGTGCCAGCACCCGAATGGGGACAGGGTTTGGCTACACCTTC. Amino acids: CASTRMGTGFGYTF.

The chain's CDR3 is CASSPGGQENEKLFF. CDR3 DNA sequence: TGTGCCAGCTCACCGGGGGGACAGGAAAATGAAAAACTGTTTTTT. V usage is TRBV18 and J usage is TRBJ1-4, with 8 bases matching TRBD1. CDR3 size: 15 residues. After removal of 3 bases from V and 5 bases from J, the junction contained 5 bases not matched to a gene. Germline CDR1 KGHSH, CDR2 LQKENI.

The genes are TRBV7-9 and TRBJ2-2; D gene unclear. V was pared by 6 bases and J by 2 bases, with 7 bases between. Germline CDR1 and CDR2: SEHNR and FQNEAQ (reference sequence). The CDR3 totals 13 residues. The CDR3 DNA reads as TGTGCCAGCAGGTCAAAAAACACCGGGGAGCTGTTTTTT. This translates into CASRSKNTGELFF.

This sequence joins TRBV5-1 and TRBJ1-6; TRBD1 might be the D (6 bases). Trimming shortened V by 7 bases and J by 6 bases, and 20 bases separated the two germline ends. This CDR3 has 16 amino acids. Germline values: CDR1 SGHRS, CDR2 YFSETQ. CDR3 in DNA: TGCGCCAGCCGATCTAGGACAGAAGAGGTTAATTCACCCCTCCACTTT. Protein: CASRSRTEEVNSPLHF.

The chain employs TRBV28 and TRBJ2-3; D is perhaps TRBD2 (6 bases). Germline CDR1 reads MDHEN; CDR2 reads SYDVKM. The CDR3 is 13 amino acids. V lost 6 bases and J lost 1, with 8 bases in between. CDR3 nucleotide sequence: TGTGCCAGCAGGGGCGGGGGCACAGATACGCAGTATTTT. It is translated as CASRGGGTDTQYF. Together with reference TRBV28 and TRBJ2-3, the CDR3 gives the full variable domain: DVKVTQSSRYLVKRTGEKVFLECVQDMDHENMFWYRQDPGLGLRLIYFSYDVKMKEKGDIPEGYSVSREKKERFSLILESASTNQTSMYLCASRGGGTDTQYFGPGTRLTVL.

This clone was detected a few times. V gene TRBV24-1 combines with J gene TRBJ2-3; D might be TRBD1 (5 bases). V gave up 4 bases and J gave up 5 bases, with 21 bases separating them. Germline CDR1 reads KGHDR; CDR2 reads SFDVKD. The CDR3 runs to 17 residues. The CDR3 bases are TGTGCCACCAGTGACGCATCTACAGAGAAGGGGCGAGATACGCAGTATTTT. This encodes CATSDASTEKGRDTQYF.

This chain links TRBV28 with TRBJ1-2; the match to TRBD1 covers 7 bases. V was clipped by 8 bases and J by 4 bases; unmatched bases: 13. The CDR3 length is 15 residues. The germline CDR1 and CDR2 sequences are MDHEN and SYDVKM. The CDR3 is CASGLALTGFYGYTF. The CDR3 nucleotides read TGTGCCAGCGGGTTGGCCCTGACAGGGTTCTATGGCTACACCTTC.

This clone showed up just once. The CDR3 protein is CASSIPGVSGANVLTF. In nucleotides, the CDR3 is TGTGCCAGCAGTATCCCAGGGGTCTCTGGGGCCAACGTCCTGACTTTC. The V and J genes are TRBV25-1 and TRBJ2-6, with D perhaps matching TRBD1 (6 bases). The CDR3 consists of 16 residues. Germline CDR1 is MGHDK and CDR2 is SYGVNS. The V end lost 5 bases, the J end lost 0 bases, and 11 bases lay between the germline ends.

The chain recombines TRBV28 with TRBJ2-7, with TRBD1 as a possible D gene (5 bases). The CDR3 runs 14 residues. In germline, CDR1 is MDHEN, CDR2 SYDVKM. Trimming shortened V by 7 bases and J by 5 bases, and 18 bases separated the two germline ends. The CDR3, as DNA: TGTGCCAGCACTCCCCCAGCAGGGATCCACGAGCAGTACTTC. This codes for CASTPPAGIHEQYF.